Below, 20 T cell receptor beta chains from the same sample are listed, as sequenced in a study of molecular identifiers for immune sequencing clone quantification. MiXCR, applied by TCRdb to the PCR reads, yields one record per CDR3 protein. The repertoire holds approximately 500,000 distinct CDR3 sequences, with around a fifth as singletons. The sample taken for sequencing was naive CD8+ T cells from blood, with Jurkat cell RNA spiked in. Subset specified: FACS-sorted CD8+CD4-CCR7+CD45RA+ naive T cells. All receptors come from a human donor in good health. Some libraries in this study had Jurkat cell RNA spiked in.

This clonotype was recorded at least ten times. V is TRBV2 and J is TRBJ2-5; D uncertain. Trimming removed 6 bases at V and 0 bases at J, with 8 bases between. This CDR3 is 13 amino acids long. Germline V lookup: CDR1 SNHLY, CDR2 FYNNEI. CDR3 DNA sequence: TGTGCCAGCAGCGTTACTTACCAAGAGACCCAGTACTTC. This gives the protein CASSVTYQETQYF.

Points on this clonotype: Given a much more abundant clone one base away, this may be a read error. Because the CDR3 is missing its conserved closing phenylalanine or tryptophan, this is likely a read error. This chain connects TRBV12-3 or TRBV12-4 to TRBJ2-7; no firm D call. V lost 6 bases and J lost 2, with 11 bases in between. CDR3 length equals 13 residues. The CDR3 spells CASSRDTPYEQYL. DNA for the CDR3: TGTGCCAGCAGCCGTGACACTCCCTACGAGCAGTACCTC.

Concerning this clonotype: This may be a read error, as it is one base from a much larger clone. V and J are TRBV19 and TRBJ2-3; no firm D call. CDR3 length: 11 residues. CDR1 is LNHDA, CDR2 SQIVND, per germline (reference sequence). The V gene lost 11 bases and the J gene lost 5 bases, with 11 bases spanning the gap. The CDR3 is CAGRTGDTQYF. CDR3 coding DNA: TGTGCCGGCAGGACGGGAGATACGCAGTATTTT.

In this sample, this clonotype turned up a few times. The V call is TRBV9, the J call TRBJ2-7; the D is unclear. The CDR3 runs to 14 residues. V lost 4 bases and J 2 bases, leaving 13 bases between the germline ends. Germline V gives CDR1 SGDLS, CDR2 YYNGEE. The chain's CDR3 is CASSSTPYTYEQYF. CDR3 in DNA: TGTGCCAGCAGCTCCACCCCGTACACCTACGAGCAGTACTTC. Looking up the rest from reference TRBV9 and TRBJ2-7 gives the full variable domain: DSGVTQTPKHLITATGQRVTLRCSPRSGDLSVYWYQQSLDQGLQFLIQYYNGEERAKGNILERFSAQQFPDLHSELNLSSLELGDSALYFCASSSTPYTYEQYFGPGTRLTVT.

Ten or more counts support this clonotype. CDR3 sequence reads: CSATGKYLNTDTQYF. The CDR3 nucleotides read TGCAGTGCTACGGGAAAGTACCTAAACACAGATACGCAGTATTTT. The chain joins TRBV20-1 to TRBJ2-3, with D tentatively TRBD2 (5 bases). V was cut by 4 bases and J by 2 bases, with 16 bases left in between. The CDR3 contains 15 residues. Germline CDR1 reads DFQATT; CDR2 reads SNEGSKA (reference sequence).

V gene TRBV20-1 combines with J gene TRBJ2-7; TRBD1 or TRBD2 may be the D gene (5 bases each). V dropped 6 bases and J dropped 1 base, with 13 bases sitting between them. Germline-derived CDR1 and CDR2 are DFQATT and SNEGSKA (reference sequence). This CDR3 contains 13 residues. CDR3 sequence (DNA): TGCAGTGCCTGGGCTGGGGGATCCTACGAGCAGTACTTC. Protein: CSAWAGGSYEQYF.

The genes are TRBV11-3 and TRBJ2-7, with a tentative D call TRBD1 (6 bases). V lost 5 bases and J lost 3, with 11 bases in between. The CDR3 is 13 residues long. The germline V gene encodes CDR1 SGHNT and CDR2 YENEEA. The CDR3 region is CASSGQPHYEQYF. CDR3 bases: TGTGCCAGCAGCGGACAGCCCCACTACGAGCAGTACTTC.

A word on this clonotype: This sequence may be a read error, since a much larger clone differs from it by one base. Written as DNA, the CDR3 is TGTGCCAGCAACCAACGCGCGTCTAACTATGGCTACACCTTC. It translates to CASNQRASNYGYTF. This sequence joins TRBV14 and TRBJ1-2; D remains ambiguous. CDR1 SGHDN and CDR2 FVKESK come from the germline V gene. This CDR3 has 14 amino acids.

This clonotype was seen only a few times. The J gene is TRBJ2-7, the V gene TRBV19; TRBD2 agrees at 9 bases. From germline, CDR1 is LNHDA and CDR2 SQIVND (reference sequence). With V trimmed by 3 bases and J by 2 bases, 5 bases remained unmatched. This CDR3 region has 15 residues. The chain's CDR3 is CASSMETSGAYEQYF. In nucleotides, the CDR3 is TGTGCCAGTAGTATGGAGACTAGCGGTGCCTACGAGCAGTACTTC.

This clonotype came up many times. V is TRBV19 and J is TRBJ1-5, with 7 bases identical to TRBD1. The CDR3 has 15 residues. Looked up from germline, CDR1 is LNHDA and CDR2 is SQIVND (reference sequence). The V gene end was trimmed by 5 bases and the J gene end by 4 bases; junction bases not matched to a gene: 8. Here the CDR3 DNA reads TGTGCCAGTAGTCCGAGACAGGGTTTTAATCAGCCCCAGCATTTT. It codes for CASSPRQGFNQPQHF.

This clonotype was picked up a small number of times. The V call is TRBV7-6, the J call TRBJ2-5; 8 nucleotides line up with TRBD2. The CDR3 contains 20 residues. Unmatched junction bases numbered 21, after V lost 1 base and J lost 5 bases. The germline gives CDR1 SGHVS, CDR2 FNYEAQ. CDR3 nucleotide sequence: TGTGCCAGCAGCTTAGGGAGCAGAATGGGACGGGGGGGTACCAAGGAGACCCAGTACTTC. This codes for CASSLGSRMGRGGTKETQYF.

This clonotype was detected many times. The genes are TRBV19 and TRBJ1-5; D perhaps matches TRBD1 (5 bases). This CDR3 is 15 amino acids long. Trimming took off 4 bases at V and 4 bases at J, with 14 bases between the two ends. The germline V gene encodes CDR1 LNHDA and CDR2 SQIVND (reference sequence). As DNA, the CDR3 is TGTGCCAGTAGTACATTTGGGACTTTTAATCAGCCCCAGCATTTT. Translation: CASSTFGTFNQPQHF.

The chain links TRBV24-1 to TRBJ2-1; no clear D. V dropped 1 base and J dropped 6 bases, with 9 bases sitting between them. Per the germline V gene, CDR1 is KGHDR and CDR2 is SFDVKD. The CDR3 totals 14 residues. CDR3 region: CATSDLGRFNEQFF. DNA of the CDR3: TGTGCCACCAGTGATTTAGGGCGTTTCAATGAGCAGTTCTTC.

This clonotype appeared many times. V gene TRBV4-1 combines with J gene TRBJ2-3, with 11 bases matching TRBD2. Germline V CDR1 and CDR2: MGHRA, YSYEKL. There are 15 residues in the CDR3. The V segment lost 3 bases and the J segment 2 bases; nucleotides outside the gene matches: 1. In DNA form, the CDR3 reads TGCGCCAGCAGCCAGACTAGCGGGGTCACAGATACGCAGTATTTT. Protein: CASSQTSGVTDTQYF.

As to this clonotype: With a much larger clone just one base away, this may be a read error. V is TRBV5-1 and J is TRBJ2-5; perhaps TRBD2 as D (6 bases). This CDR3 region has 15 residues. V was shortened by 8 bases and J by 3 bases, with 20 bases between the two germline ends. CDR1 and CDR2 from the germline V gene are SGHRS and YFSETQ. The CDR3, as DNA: TGCGCCAGAAAACCTCGGGGACGGGGGAAAGAGACCCAGTACTTC. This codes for CARKPRGRGKETQYF.

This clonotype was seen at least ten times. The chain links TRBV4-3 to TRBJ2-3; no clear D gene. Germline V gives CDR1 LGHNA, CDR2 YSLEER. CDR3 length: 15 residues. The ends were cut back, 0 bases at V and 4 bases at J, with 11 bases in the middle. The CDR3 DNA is TGCGCCAGCAGCCAAGATCTTTGGGCCGCAGATACGCAGTATTTT. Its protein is CASSQDLWAADTQYF.

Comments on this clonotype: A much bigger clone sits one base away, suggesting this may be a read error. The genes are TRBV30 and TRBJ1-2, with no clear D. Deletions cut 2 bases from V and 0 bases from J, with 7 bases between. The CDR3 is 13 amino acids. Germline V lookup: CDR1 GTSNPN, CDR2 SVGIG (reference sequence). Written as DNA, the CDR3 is TGTGCCTGGAGTACGGCAGCTAACTATGGCTACACCTTC. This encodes CAWSTAANYGYTF.

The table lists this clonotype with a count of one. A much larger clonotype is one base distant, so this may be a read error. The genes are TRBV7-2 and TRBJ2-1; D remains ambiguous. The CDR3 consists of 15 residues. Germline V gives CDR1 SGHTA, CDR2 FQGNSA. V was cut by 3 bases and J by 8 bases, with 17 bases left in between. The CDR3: CASSFSAGFLDEQFF. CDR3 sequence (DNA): TGTGCCAGCAGCTTTTCGGCAGGATTTCTTGATGAGCAGTTCTTC.

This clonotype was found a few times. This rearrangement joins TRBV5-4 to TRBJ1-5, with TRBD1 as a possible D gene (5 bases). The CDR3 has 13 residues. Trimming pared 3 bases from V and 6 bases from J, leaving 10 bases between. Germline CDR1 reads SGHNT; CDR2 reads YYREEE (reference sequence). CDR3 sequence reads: CASSWGISQPQHF. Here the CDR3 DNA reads TGTGCCAGCAGCTGGGGGATTAGTCAGCCCCAGCATTTT.

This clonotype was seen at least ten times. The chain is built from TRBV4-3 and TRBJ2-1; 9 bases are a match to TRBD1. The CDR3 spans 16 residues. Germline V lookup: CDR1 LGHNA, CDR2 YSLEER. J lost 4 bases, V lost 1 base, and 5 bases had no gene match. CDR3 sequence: CASSQGTGGAYNEQFF. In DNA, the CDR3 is TGCGCCAGCAGCCAAGGAACAGGGGGCGCTTACAATGAGCAGTTCTTC.